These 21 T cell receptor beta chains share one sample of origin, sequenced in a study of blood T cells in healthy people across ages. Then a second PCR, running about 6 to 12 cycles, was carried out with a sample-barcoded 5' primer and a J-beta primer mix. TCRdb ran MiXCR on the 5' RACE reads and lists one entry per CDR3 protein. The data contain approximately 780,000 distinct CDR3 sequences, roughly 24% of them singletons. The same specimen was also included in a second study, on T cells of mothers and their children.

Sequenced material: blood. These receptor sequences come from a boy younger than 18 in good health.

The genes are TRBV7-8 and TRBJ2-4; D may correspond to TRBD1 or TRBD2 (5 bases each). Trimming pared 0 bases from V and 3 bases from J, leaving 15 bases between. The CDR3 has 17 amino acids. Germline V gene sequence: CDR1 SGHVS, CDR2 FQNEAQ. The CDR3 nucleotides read TGTGCCAGCAGCTTAGCGCGGGCAGGGAAGGACAAAAACATTCAGTACTTC. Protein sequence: CASSLARAGKDKNIQYF.

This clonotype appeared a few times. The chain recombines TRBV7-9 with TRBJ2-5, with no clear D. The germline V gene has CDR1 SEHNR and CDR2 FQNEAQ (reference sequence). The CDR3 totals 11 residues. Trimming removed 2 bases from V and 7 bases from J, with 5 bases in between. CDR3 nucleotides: TGTGCCAGCAGCTTAAGTGCGACCCAGTACTTC. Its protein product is CASSLSATQYF. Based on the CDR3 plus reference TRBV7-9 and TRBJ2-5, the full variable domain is DTGVSQNPRHKITKRGQNVTFRCDPISEHNRLYWYRQTLGQGPEFLTYFQNEAQLEKSRLLSDRFSAERPKGSFSTLEIQRTEQGDSAMYLCASSLSATQYFGPGTRLLVL.

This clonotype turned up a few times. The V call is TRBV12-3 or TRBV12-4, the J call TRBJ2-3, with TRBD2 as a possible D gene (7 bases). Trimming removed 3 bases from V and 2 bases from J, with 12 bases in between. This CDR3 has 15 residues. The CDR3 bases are TGTGCCAGCAGTTTTGGCGGGGGCTCCACAGATACGCAGTATTTT. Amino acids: CASSFGGGSTDTQYF.

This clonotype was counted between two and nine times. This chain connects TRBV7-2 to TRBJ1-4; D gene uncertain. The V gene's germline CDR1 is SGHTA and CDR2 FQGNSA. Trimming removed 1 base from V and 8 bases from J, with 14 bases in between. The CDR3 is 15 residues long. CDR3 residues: CASSLGQTIVEKLFF. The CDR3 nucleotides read TGTGCCAGCAGCTTAGGGCAGACTATTGTGGAAAAACTGTTTTTT.

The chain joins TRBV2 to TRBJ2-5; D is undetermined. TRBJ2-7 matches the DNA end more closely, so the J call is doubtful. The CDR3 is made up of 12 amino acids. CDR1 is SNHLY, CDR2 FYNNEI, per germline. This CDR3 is CASGGVAYEQYF. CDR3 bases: TGTGCCAGCGGCGGTGTAGCCTACGAGCAGTACTTC.

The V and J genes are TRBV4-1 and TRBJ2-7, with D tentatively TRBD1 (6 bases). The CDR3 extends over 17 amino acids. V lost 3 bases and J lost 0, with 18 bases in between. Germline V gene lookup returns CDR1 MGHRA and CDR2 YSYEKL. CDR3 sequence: CASSHLPTGLSSYEQYF. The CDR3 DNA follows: TGCGCCAGCAGCCACCTACCCACAGGGTTAAGCTCCTACGAGCAGTACTTC.

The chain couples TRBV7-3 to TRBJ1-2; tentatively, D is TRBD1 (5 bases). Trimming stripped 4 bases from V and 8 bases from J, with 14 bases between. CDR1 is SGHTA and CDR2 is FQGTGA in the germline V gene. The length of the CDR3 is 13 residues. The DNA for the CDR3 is TGTGCCAGCAGCTCACGCCAGGGTCGGGGCTACACCTTC. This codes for CASSSRQGRGYTF.

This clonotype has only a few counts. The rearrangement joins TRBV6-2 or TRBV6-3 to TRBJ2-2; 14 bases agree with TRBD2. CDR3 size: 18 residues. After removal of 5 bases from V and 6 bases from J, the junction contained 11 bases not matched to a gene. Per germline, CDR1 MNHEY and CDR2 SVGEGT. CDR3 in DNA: TGTGCCAGCAGTCCGGGACTAGCGGGGGCCGCACTTTCCGGGGAGCTGTTTTTT. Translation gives CASSPGLAGAALSGELFF.

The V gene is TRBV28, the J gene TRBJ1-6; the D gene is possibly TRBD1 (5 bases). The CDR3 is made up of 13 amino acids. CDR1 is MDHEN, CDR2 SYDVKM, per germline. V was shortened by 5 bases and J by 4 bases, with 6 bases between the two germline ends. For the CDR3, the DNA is TGTGCCAGCAGTCCAGGGTATAATTCACCCCTCCACTTT. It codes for CASSPGYNSPLHF.

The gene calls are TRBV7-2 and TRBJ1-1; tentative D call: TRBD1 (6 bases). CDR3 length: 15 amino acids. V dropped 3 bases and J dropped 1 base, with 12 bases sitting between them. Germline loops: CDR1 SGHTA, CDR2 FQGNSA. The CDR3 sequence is CASSFGRTANTEAFF. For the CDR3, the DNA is TGTGCCAGCAGCTTCGGTAGGACAGCGAACACTGAAGCTTTCTTT.

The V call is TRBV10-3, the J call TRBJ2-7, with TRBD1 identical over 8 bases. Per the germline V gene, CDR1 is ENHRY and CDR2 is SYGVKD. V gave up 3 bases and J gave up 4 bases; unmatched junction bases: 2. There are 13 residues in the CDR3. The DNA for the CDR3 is TGTGCCATCAGTGAACAGGGGGAATACGAGCAGTACTTC. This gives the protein CAISEQGEYEQYF.

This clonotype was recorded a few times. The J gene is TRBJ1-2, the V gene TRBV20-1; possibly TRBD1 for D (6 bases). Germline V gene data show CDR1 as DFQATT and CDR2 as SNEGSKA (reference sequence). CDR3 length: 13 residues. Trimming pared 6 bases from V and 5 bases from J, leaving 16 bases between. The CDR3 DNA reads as TGCAGTGCGAGACAGGCAGTAGGATATGGCTACACCTTC. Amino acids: CSARQAVGYGYTF.

CDR3 sequence reads: CASRDSFWDEQFF. The CDR3 DNA follows: TGTGCCAGCAGGGACTCCTTTTGGGATGAGCAGTTCTTC. The gene calls are TRBV27 and TRBJ2-5, with a weak D call TRBD2 (5 bases). The J call may not be correct, given that the DNA end is closer to TRBJ2-1. The V gene's germline CDR1 is MNHEY and CDR2 SMNVEV (reference sequence). The CDR3 totals 13 residues.

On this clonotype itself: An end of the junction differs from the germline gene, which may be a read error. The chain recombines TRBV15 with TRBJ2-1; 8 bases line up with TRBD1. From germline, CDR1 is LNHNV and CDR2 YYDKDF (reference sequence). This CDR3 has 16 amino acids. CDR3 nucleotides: TGTGCCACCAGCGATCCCGGGACAGGCGCCTACAATGAGCAGTCCTTC. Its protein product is CATSDPGTGAYNEQSF.

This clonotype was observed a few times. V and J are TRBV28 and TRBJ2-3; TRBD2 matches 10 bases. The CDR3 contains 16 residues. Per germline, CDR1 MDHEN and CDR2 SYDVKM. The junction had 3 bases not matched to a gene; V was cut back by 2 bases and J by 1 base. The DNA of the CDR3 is TGTGCCAGCAGTTTAAAAGGGACTAGCGGCACAGATACGCAGTATTTT. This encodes CASSLKGTSGTDTQYF.

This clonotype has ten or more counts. The DNA for the CDR3 is TGTGCCAGTACGGGGGGCCTAACTGGGGCCAACGTCCTGACTTTC. Protein sequence: CASTGGLTGANVLTF. The V call is TRBV6-5, the J call TRBJ2-6, with TRBD2 as a possible D gene (7 bases). Trimming removed 9 bases at V and 2 bases at J, with 14 bases between. The germline V gene encodes CDR1 MNHEY and CDR2 SVGAGI. This CDR3 comprises 15 residues.

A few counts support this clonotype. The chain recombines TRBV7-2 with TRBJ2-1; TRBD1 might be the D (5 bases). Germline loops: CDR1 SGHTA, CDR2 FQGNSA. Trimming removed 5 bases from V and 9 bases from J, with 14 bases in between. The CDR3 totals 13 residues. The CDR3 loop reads CASSLPSRAEQFF. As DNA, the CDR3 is TGTGCCAGCAGCCTACCTTCCAGGGCTGAGCAGTTCTTC. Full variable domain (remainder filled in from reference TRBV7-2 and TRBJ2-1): GAGVSQSPSNKVTEKGKDVELRCDPISGHTALYWYRQSLGQGLEFLIYFQGNSAPDKSGLPSDRFSAERTGGSVSTLTIQRTQQEDSAVYLCASSLPSRAEQFFGPGTRLTVL.

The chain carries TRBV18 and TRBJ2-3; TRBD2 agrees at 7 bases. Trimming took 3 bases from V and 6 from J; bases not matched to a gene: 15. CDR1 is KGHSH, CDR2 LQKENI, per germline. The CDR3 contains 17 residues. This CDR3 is CASSPPGLTGWSDTQYF. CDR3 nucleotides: TGTGCCAGCTCACCCCCGGGACTAACCGGTTGGTCGGATACGCAGTATTTT.

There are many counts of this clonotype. The DNA of the CDR3 is TGCGCCAGCAGCTTGGGGGACGACATTCAGTACTTC. It codes for CASSLGDDIQYF. The V and J genes are TRBV5-1 and TRBJ2-4; the D gene could be TRBD1 or TRBD2 (5 bases each). Germline assignment: CDR1 SGHRS and CDR2 YFSETQ. The V and J ends lost 0 bases and 8 bases respectively, with 6 bases between them. This CDR3 spans 12 amino acids.

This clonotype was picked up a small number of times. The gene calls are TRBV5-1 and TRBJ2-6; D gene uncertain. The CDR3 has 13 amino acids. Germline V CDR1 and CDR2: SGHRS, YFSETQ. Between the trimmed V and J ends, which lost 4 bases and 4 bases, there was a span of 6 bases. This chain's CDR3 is CASSPVGANVLTF. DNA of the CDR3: TGCGCCAGCAGCCCGGTAGGGGCCAACGTCCTGACTTTC.

The CDR3 here is CASSPRVFSYEQYF. In DNA, the CDR3 is TGCGCCAGCAGCCCACGGGTATTCTCCTACGAGCAGTACTTC. The chain combines TRBV4-1 with TRBJ2-7; no clear D gene. The CDR3 is made up of 14 amino acids. Germline V gene sequence: CDR1 MGHRA, CDR2 YSYEKL. V was pared by 4 bases and J by 0 bases, with 10 bases between.